This TCR beta chain comes out of a study of glioma-infiltrating T cells after dendritic cell vaccination. Across the study: Patients had newly diagnosed or recurrent glioblastoma and received dendritic cell vaccines. Dendritic cell vaccine was injected intradermally three times, biweekly.

The time point here: after dendritic cell vaccination, including at tumor progression/relapse. This table comes from immunoSEQ multiplex PCR, and its TCRdb copy is limited to in-frame clones, with some not included. Here the sample spans fewer than 90,000 clones, less than 90% being singletons. The length of the CDR3 is 12 residues. Germline loops: CDR1 SGHNT, CDR2 YYREEE (reference sequence). Notes on this clone: The antigen is not known.

Study-level points and caveats: Longer survival after dendritic cell vaccination followed higher pretreatment TIL content. Higher TCR clonality did not directly relate to longer survival.

The chain uses TRBV5-4 and TRBJ2-5, with no clear D. The end of the DNA fits TRBJ2-7 better, so the J call may be wrong. Specimen: blood, collected after dendritic cell vaccination. The clonotype was recovered from a human donor with glioblastoma. The CDR3 loop is CASSPDAYEQYF. The CDR3 DNA is TGTGCCAGCAGTCCCGATGCCTACGAGCAGTACTTC.